This is a list of T cell receptor beta chains from one sample in a study of STAT5B mutations in CD4+ large granular lymphocyte leukemia. Clones were read by immunoSEQ multiplex PCR, and TCRdb kept only the in-frame ones, dropping some. Here the sample spans tens of thousands of clones, over 65% being singletons. The sequenced material came from CD4+ T cells from blood buffy coats. The source is a human donor in good health. CDR3s include the opening cysteine and the closing phenylalanine or tryptophan. The order of the fields is J gene, D gene, V gene, clone size, CDR3 protein, CDR3 DNA. The D gene is left open where the match is weak. Where a row states a size, it is once, few, many or the class of an expanded clone; other rows omit it.

j_call: TRBJ1-5; d_call: TRBD1; v_call: TRBV27; clone_size: -; cdr3_aa: CASSAWPPGQGAVSNQPQHF; cdr3_nt: TGTGCCAGCAGTGCTTGGCCACCGGGACAGGGGGCGGTCAGCAATCAGCCCCAGCATTTT
j_call: TRBJ1-1; d_call: -; v_call: TRBV4-2; clone_size: -; cdr3_aa: CASSPDRVSVEAFF; cdr3_nt: TGTGCCAGCAGCCCGGACAGAGTCTCGGTTGAAGCTTTCTTT
j_call: TRBJ1-1; d_call: -; v_call: TRBV15; clone_size: few; cdr3_aa: CATSRDLARNLNTEAFF; cdr3_nt: TGTGCCACCAGCAGAGATCTGGCAAGAAACTTGAACACTGAAGCTTTCTTT
j_call: TRBJ2-5; d_call: -; v_call: TRBV2; clone_size: -; cdr3_aa: CASSSLVQETQYF; cdr3_nt: TGTGCCAGCAGTTCCCTCGTCCAAGAGACCCAGTACTTC
j_call: TRBJ1-2; d_call: -; v_call: TRBV25-1; clone_size: -; cdr3_aa: CASSEEVRASYTF; cdr3_nt: TGTGCCAGCAGTGAAGAAGTAAGGGCCAGTTACACCTTC
j_call: TRBJ2-5; d_call: TRBD2; v_call: TRBV7-8; clone_size: -; cdr3_aa: CASVRTSGRGETQYF; cdr3_nt: TGTGCCAGCGTTCGGACTAGCGGGAGGGGAGAGACCCAGTACTTC
j_call: TRBJ1-4; d_call: -; v_call: TRBV9; clone_size: -; cdr3_aa: CASSLRQVGEKLFF; cdr3_nt: TGTGCCAGCAGCCTGAGACAGGTGGGAGAAAAACTGTTTTTT
j_call: TRBJ1-3; d_call: -; v_call: TRBV7-6; clone_size: -; cdr3_aa: CASSSATGQSTIYF; cdr3_nt: TGTGCCAGCAGCTCCGCGACAGGTCAATCCACCATATATTTT
j_call: TRBJ1-1; d_call: -; v_call: TRBV5-1; clone_size: -; cdr3_aa: CASKHSENTEAFF; cdr3_nt: TGCGCCAGCAAACACAGCGAGAACACTGAAGCTTTCTTT
j_call: TRBJ1-4; d_call: -; v_call: TRBV14; clone_size: once; cdr3_aa: CASSQAPRANEKLFF; cdr3_nt: TGTGCCAGCAGCCAAGCCCCTCGAGCTAATGAAAAACTGTTTTTT
j_call: TRBJ1-5; d_call: TRBD1; v_call: TRBV19; clone_size: once; cdr3_aa: CASSTPRGPYSNQPQHF; cdr3_nt: TGTGCCAGTAGTACCCCCAGGGGGCCCTATAGCAATCAGCCCCAGCATTTT
j_call: TRBJ2-4; d_call: TRBD1; v_call: TRBV19; clone_size: once; cdr3_aa: CASSTRTGTGQHIQYF; cdr3_nt: TGTGCCAGTAGTACCCGAACCGGGACAGGGCAACACATTCAGTACTTC
j_call: TRBJ2-1; d_call: -; v_call: TRBV7-3; clone_size: -; cdr3_aa: CASSFRAANEQFF; cdr3_nt: TGTGCCAGCAGCTTTCGGGCGGCGAATGAGCAGTTCTTC